This TCR beta chain was sequenced in a study of blood T cell repertoires in COVID-19. Germline V gene data show CDR1 as LGHNA and CDR2 as YSLEER. The CDR3 length is 16 residues. V dropped 0 bases and J dropped 4; count of bases not matched to a gene: 7. The authors' processing: Cell counts per sample came from amplifying reference gene primers. TCRdb keeps only in-frame clones here, not all; method: immunoSEQ multiplex PCR. V and J calls and clone size are those listed in that table; D and trimming were worked out from the DNA. The data show hundreds of thousands of clones, 80% to 90% seen once. The TCR comes from a man between 40 and 49 years old who had recovered from COVID-19. The chain is built from TRBV4-3 and TRBJ1-2, with 8 bases matching TRBD1. The sample taken for sequencing was PBMCs or T cells enriched from blood (not recorded which). The CDR3: CASSQDYQGARYGYTF. The DNA for the CDR3 is TGCGCCAGCAGCCAAGATTATCAGGGGGCCCGCTATGGCTACACCTTC.